The present T cell receptor (beta chain) was sequenced within a study of T cell responses to AZD1222 COVID-19 vaccine. Study-level findings and limits: The study reported that nearly half of spike-specific TCRs target unmutated variant regions. Most donors were white British, females outnumbered males, and clonal diversity was possibly underestimated. Baseline seropositivity occurred in only a handful of AZD1222 recipients. Spike-specific TCR breadth rose after two AZD1222 doses, and depth rose as well.

CDR1 SGDLS and CDR2 YYNGEE come from the germline V gene. V dropped 0 bases and J dropped 0 bases, with 7 bases sitting between them. The CDR3 is 15 amino acids. Comment on this clone: The antigen is undetermined.

Sequencing was performed with immunoSEQ multiplex PCR; in TCRdb, only in-frame clones are kept and a portion is missing. The data show about 140,000 clones, with roughly 89% seen just once and roughly 7.5% held by the top ten. This clonotype originated in an adult who received the MenACWY meningococcal vaccine as a control. The rearrangement joins TRBV9 to TRBJ1-3; D is undetermined. This specimen consisted of peripheral blood, obtained 28 days after the second dose of the MenACWY control vaccine. CDR3 nucleotides: TGTGCCAGCAGCGTAGGAGCAGACTCTGGAAACACCATATATTTT. Translated: CASSVGADSGNTIYF.